This T cell receptor (beta chain) comes out of a study of Graves' ophthalmopathy and Graves' hyperthyroidism. Amplification from RNA transcripts yielded the TCR beta CDR3 regions. The first-round RT-PCR employed HTBI primers together with the Qiagen OneStep RT-PCR kit. A multiplex PCR was then performed as the second round. TCRdb ran MiXCR on the multiplex PCR reads and lists one entry per CDR3 protein. The sample holds about 210,000 distinct CDR3 sequences, 29% seen once. The germline V gene encodes CDR1 MDHEN and CDR2 SYDVKM. The V end was cut by 6 bases, the J end by 3 bases, with 15 bases between. The CDR3 has 16 residues. As diagnostic evidence, clinical symptoms, serum thyroxine, TRAb, thyroid ultrasound and orbital computed tomography were relied upon. This clonotype was counted only a few times.

J is TRBJ1-6 and V is TRBV28, with a weak D call TRBD1 (5 bases). Sequencing was performed on peripheral blood. The source is a middle-aged man with Graves' ophthalmopathy. In nucleotides, the CDR3 is TGTGCCAGCAGCTCAGGGTTACACGACTATAATTCACCCCTCCACTTT. The encoded protein is CASSSGLHDYNSPLHF.